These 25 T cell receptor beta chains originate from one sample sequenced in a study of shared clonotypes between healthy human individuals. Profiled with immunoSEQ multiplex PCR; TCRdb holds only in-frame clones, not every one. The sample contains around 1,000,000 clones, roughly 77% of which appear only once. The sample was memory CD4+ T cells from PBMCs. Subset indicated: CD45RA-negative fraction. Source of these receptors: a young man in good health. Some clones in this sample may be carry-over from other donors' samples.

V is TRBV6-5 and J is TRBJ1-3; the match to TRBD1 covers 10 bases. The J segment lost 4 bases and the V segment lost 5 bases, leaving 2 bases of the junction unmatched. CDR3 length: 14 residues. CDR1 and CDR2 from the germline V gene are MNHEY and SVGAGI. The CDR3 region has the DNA TGTGCCAGCAGTCCGGGACAGGGGGGAAACACCATATATTTT. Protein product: CASSPGQGGNTIYF.

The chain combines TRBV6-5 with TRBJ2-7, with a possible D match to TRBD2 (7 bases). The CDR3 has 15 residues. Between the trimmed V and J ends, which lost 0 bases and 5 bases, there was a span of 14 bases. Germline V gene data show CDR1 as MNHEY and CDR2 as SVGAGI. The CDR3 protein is CASSYSGGRFNEQYF. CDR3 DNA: TGTGCCAGCAGTTACTCGGGGGGGCGCTTCAACGAGCAGTACTTC.

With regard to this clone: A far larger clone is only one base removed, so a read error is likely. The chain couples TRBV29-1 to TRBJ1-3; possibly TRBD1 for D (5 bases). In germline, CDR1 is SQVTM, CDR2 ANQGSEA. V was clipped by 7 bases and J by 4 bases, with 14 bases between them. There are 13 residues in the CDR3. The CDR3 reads CSGGGADGNTIYF. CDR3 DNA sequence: TGCAGCGGTGGTGGGGCAGACGGAAACACCATATATTTT.

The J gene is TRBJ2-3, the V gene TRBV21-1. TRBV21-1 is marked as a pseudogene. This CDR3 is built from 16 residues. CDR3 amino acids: CASSKKVDPCTDTQYF. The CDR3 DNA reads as TGTGCCAGCAGCAAAAAGGTGGATCCGTGCACAGATACGCAGTATTTT.

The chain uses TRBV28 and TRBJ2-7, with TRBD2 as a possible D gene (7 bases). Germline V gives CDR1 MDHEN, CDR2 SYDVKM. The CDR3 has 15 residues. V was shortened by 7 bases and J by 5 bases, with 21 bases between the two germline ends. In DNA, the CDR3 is TGTGCCAGCACCAGGGCGGGGGCTAGAGTACACGAGCAGTACTTC. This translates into CASTRAGARVHEQYF.

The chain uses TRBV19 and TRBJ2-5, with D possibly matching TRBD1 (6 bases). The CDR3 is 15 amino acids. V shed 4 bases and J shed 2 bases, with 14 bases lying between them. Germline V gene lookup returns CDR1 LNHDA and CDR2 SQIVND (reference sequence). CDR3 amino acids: CASSRKGHSQETQYF. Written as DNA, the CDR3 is TGTGCCAGTAGTAGGAAGGGACATTCGCAAGAGACCCAGTACTTC.

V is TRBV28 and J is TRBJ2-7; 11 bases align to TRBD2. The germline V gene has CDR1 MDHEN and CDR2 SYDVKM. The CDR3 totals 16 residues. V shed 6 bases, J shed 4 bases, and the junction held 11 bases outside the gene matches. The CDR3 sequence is CASSLPLAGANYEQYF. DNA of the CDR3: TGTGCCAGCAGCTTGCCACTAGCGGGAGCGAATTACGAGCAGTACTTC.

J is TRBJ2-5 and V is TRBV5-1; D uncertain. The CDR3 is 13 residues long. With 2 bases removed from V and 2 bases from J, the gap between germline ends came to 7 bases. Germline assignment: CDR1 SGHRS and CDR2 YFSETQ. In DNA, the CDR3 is TGCGCCAGCAGCTTAATGGGGCAAGAGACCCAGTACTTC. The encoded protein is CASSLMGQETQYF.

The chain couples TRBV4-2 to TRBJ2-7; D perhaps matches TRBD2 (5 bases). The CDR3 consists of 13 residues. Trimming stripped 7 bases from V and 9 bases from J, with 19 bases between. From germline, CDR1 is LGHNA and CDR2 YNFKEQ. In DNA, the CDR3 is TGTGCCAGCACCAACGACTACGAAAGAAGGCAGTACTTC. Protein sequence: CASTNDYERRQYF.

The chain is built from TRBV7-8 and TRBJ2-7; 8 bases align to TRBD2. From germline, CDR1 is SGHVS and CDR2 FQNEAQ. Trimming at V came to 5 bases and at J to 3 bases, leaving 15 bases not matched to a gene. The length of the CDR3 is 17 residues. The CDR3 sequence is CASSPNPASGSVYEQYF. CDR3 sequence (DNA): TGTGCCAGCAGCCCCAACCCCGCCAGCGGGAGTGTCTACGAGCAGTACTTC.

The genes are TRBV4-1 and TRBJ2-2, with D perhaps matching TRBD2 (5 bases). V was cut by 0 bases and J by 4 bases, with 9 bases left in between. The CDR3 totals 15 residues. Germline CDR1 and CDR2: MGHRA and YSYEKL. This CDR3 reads CASSQDGGRTGELFF. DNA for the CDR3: TGCGCCAGCAGCCAAGATGGAGGCCGCACCGGGGAGCTGTTTTTT.

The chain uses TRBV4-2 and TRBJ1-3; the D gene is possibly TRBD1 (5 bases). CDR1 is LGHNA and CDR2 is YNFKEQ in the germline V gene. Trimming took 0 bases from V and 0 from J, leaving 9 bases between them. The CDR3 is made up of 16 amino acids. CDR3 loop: CASSQEAGSSGNTIYF. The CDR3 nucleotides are TGTGCCAGCAGCCAAGAGGCAGGGAGCTCTGGAAACACCATATATTTT.

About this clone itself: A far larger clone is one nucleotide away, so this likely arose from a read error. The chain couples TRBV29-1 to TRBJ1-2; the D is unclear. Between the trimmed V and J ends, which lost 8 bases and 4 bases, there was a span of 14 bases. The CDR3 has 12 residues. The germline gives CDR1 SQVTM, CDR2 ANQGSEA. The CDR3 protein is CSPEVVPYGYTF. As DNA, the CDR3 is TGCAGCCCCGAAGTGGTCCCCTATGGCTACACCTTC.

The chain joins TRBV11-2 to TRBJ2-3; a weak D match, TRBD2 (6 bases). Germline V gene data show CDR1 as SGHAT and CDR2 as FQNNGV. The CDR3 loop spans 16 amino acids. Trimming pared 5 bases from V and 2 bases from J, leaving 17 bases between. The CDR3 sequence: CASSQTSLFHTDTQYF. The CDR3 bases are TGTGCCAGCAGCCAGACTAGTCTATTCCACACAGATACGCAGTATTTT.

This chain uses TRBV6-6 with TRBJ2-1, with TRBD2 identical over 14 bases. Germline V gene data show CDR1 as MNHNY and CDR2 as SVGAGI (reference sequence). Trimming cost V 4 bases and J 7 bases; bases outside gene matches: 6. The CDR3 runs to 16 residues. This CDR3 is CASSLGTSGSKNEQFF. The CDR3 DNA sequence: TGTGCCAGCAGTTTAGGGACTAGCGGGAGTAAAAATGAGCAGTTCTTC.

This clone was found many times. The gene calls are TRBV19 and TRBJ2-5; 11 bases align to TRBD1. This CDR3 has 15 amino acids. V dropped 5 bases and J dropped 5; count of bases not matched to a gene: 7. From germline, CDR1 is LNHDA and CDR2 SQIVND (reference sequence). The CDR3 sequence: CASSARTGGRETQYF. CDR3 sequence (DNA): TGTGCCAGTAGTGCTCGGACAGGGGGCAGGGAGACCCAGTACTTC.

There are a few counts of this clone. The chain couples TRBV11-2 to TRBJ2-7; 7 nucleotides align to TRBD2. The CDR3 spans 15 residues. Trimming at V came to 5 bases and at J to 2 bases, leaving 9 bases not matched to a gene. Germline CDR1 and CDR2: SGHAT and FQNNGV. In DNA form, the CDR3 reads TGTGCCAGCAGCCCTGGGGCGGGGGAACCCTACGAGCAGTACTTC. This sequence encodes CASSPGAGEPYEQYF.

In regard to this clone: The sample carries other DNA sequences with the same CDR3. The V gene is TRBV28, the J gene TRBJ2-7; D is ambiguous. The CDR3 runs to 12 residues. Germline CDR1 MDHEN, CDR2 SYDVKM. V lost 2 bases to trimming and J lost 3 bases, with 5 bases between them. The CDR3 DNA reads TGTGCCAGCAGTTTACGAGGCTACGAGCAGTACTTC. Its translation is CASSLRGYEQYF.

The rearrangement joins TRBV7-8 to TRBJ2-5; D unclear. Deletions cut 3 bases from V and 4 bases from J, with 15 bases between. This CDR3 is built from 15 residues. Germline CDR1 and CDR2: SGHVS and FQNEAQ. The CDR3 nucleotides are TGTGCCAGCAGCTTTCCGCCCGCGGTCGGAGAGACCCAGTACTTC. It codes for CASSFPPAVGETQYF.

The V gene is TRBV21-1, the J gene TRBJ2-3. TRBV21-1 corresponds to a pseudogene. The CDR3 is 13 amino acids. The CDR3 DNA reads TGTGCCAGCCCATCCCCTAGCACAGATACGCAGTATTTT. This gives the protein CASPSPSTDTQYF.

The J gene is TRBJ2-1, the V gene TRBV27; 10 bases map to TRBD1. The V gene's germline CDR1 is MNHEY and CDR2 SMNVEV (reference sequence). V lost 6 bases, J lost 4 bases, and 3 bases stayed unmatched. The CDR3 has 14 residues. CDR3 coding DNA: TGTGCCAGCAGGCGGACAGGGGGTTACAATGAGCAGTTCTTC. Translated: CASRRTGGYNEQFF.

This CDR3 reads CASSRDSINYGYTF. CDR3 coding DNA: TGTGCCAGTAGTCGGGACAGCATTAACTATGGCTACACCTTC. The chain uses TRBV19 and TRBJ1-2; 7 nucleotides line up with TRBD1. The germline CDR1 and CDR2 sequences are LNHDA and SQIVND (reference sequence). This CDR3 is 14 amino acids long. The J segment lost 1 base and the V segment lost 5 bases, leaving 4 bases of the junction unmatched.

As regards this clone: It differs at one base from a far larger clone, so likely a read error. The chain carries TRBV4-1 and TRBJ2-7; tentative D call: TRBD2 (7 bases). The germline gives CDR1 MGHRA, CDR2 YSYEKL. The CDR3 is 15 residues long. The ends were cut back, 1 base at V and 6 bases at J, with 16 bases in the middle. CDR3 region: CASSQGEGEYAEQYF. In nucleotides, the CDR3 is TGCGCCAGCAGCCAAGGGGAGGGGGAATACGCCGAGCAGTACTTC.

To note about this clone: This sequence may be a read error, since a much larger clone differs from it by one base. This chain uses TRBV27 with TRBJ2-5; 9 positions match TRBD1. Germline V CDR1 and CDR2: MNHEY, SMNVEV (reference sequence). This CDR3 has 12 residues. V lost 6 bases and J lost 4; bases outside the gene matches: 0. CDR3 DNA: TGTGCCAGCAGGGACAGGGGAGAGACCCAGTACTTC. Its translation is CASRDRGETQYF.

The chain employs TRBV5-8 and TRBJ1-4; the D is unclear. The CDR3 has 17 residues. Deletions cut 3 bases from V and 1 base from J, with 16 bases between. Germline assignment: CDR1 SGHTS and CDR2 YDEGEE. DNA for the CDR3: TGTGCCAGCAGCTGGGCCCCATGGGGAGAAACTAATGAAAAACTGTTTTTT. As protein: CASSWAPWGETNEKLFF.